This TCR beta chain was documented in a study of ipilimumab plus nivolumab after autologous stem cell transplantation. Study context: The DLBCL cohort had primary refractory and relapsed disease, with 18-month progression-free survival of approximately 83% and 30%. Study outcomes and limitations: Authors suggest TCR repertoire, Treg phenotype and gut microbiota support further study.

Profiled with immunoSEQ multiplex PCR; TCRdb holds only in-frame clones, not every one. The sample has tens of thousands of clones, 70% to 80% seen once. There are a few counts of this clone. Antigen specificity is unknown. This CDR3 comprises 17 residues. Germline CDR1 reads SGHRS; CDR2 reads YFSETQ. J was trimmed by 3 bases and V by 4 bases; bases with no gene match: 15. Starting 14 to 28 days after autologous transplant, ipilimumab 1 mg/kg was given. This clonotype was sampled from a male donor with diffuse large B-cell lymphoma. The chain couples TRBV5-1 to TRBJ1-2, with 7 bases that match TRBD1. Sample: PBMCs, taken in a trial of ipilimumab plus nivolumab as post-transplant consolidation. CDR3 amino acids: CASSPDPTGAYDYGYTF. CDR3 nucleotides: TGCGCCAGCAGCCCGGACCCCACAGGGGCGTATGACTATGGCTACACCTTC.